The rows below give T cell receptor beta chains drawn from one sample of a study of Ad26.COV2.S vaccination and SARS-CoV-2 variants. Produced via immunoSEQ multiplex PCR; TCRdb's table is partial and in-frame only. This sample has roughly 700,000 clones, with 80% to 90% found just once. Sample: peripheral blood, taken in a trial of Ad26.COV2.S vaccine versus placebo. Receptors originate from a person aged 18-65 years who received the Ad26.COV2.S COVID-19 vaccine or a placebo. Each CDR3 is given with its conserved first and last residue. A D gene is named only where the DNA matches it firmly. Rows give clone size only sometimes, using once, few, many, or a class for an expanded clone.

D: .
V: TRBV11-2
size: .
J: TRBJ1-1
DNA: TGTGCCAGCAGCTCCCGACAGTTGGCTGAAGCTTTCTTT
CDR3: CASSSRQLAEAFF

D: .
V: TRBV7-2
size: .
J: TRBJ2-5
DNA: TGTGCCAGCAGCTTCCAGGGTAACCAAGAGACCCAGTACTTC
CDR3: CASSFQGNQETQYF

D: .
V: TRBV3-1/TRBV3-2
size: .
J: TRBJ2-2
DNA: TGTGCCAGCAGCCAAGGGAGGTCCGGGGAGCTGTTTTTT
CDR3: CASSQGRSGELFF

D: TRBD2
V: TRBV7-9
size: .
J: TRBJ2-1
DNA: TGTGCCAGCAGCTCCCCCACTAGCGGGCTTTTCAATGAGCAGTTCTTC
CDR3: CASSSPTSGLFNEQFF

D: .
V: TRBV7-2
size: .
J: TRBJ1-4
DNA: TGTGCCAGCAGCCCTACGGGGGGGGCTAATGAAAAACTGTTTTTT
CDR3: CASSPTGGANEKLFF

D: .
V: TRBV6-2/TRBV6-3
size: .
J: TRBJ2-7
DNA: TGTGCCAGCAGCCAATGGCGGGCCTATTCCGAGCAGTACTTC
CDR3: CASSQWRAYSEQYF

D: TRBD2
V: TRBV10-3
size: .
J: TRBJ2-3
DNA: TGTGCCATCAGTGAGTCCTTTTCCTTGCTAGCGGGTAGCACAGATACGCAGTATTTT
CDR3: CAISESFSLLAGSTDTQYF

D: .
V: TRBV5-1
size: .
J: TRBJ2-7
DNA: TGCGCCAGCAGCTTGGACGGGGAAGGCTACGAGCAGTACTTC
CDR3: CASSLDGEGYEQYF

D: TRBD2
V: TRBV19
size: .
J: TRBJ2-1
DNA: TGTGCCAGTAGTATAGCGCCTAGCGGACCCTACAATGAGCAGTTCTTC
CDR3: CASSIAPSGPYNEQFF

D: TRBD2
V: TRBV7-9
size: .
J: TRBJ2-3
DNA: TGTGCCAGCAGCTTCGGCGGCGGGGGGCCCACAGATACGCAGTATTTT
CDR3: CASSFGGGGPTDTQYF

D: TRBD2
V: TRBV4-2
size: few
J: TRBJ2-7
DNA: TGTGCCAGCAGCCAAGATCCGGGCCTCCCGGGGGGCTACGAGCAGTACTTC
CDR3: CASSQDPGLPGGYEQYF

D: .
V: TRBV2
size: .
J: TRBJ1-2
DNA: TGTGCCAGCAGTCGACAGATTAACTATGGCTACACCTTC
CDR3: CASSRQINYGYTF

D: TRBD2
V: TRBV6-6
size: once
J: TRBJ2-1
DNA: TGTGCCAGCAGACCTTCGACTAGCGGGGGCCAGCAGTTCTTC
CDR3: CASRPSTSGGQQFF

D: .
V: TRBV19
size: .
J: TRBJ2-7
DNA: TGTGCCAGTAGTGTCAACCGGGACGCCCCCTACGAGCAGTACTTC
CDR3: CASSVNRDAPYEQYF

D: .
V: TRBV6-1
size: .
J: TRBJ2-7
DNA: TGTGCCAGCAGTGAAGCACAGGCTCTCTACGAGCAGTACTTC
CDR3: CASSEAQALYEQYF

D: .
V: TRBV6-2/TRBV6-3
size: .
J: TRBJ2-1
DNA: TGTGCCAGCAGTTTGCCCCCTCTGGATGAGCAGTTCTTC
CDR3: CASSLPPLDEQFF

D: .
V: TRBV6-5
size: few
J: TRBJ2-7
DNA: TGTGCCAGCAGGGACGGACCCCGGTACGAGCAGTACTTC
CDR3: CASRDGPRYEQYF

D: TRBD2
V: TRBV2
size: .
J: TRBJ2-6
DNA: TGTGCCAGCAGTGAGTTGGGCGGGGGGACCTCTGGGGCCAACGTCCTGACTTTC
CDR3: CASSELGGGTSGANVLTF

D: .
V: TRBV24-1
size: once
J: TRBJ2-7
DNA: TGTGCCACCAGTGATTCTCGGCCCGGACACTACTACGAGCAGTACTTC
CDR3: CATSDSRPGHYYEQYF

D: .
V: TRBV5-1
size: few
J: TRBJ2-2
DNA: TGCGCCAGCAGCTACGGCCGGGGGACCGGGGAGCTGTTTTTT
CDR3: CASSYGRGTGELFF

D: .
V: TRBV6-5
size: .
J: TRBJ1-2
DNA: TGTGCCAGCAGTTTGGGGTCTAACTATGGCTACACCTTC
CDR3: CASSLGSNYGYTF

D: TRBD1
V: TRBV9
size: .
J: TRBJ2-7
DNA: TGTGCCAGCAGCGTAGGGACAGGGAACTACGAGCAGTACTTC
CDR3: CASSVGTGNYEQYF

D: .
V: TRBV24-1
size: .
J: TRBJ2-1
DNA: TGTGCCACCAGTGATTTGGGCTTGGGCTGGGAGCCCTACAATGAGCAGTTCTTC
CDR3: CATSDLGLGWEPYNEQFF

D: .
V: TRBV27
size: .
J: TRBJ1-5
DNA: TGTGCCAGCAGTCCCCAACCCGGGCCAACTTCGCAACCCCAGCATTTT
CDR3: CASSPQPGPTSQPQHF

D: TRBD2
V: TRBV6-5
size: .
J: TRBJ2-7
DNA: TGTGCCAGCAGTTATTCCAGACTAGCGGGAGAGTACGAGCAGTACTTC
CDR3: CASSYSRLAGEYEQYF

D: TRBD2
V: TRBV5-4
size: .
J: TRBJ2-1
DNA: TGTGCCAGCAGCGAGGGGACTAGCGTCTACAATGAGCAGTTCTTC
CDR3: CASSEGTSVYNEQFF

D: .
V: TRBV19
size: .
J: TRBJ2-5
DNA: TGTGCCAGTAGTACGACCCACGCTGGGGAGACCCAGTACTTC
CDR3: CASSTTHAGETQYF

D: .
V: TRBV20-1
size: .
J: TRBJ1-1
DNA: TGCAGTGCATTGACAGGCCGACCGAAATTT
CDR3: CSALTGRPKF

D: .
V: TRBV29-1
size: .
J: TRBJ1-1
DNA: TGCAGCGCCCACGAAGACACTGAAGCTTTCTTT
CDR3: CSAHEDTEAFF

D: .
V: TRBV7-6
size: .
J: TRBJ2-1
DNA: TGTGCCAGCAGCTTAGGAAAGGGCAATGAGCAGTTCTTC
CDR3: CASSLGKGNEQFF

D: .
V: TRBV4-2
size: .
J: TRBJ2-2
DNA: TGTGCCAGCAGCCAAGAAGGAATGGGGACCGGGGAGCTGTTTTTT
CDR3: CASSQEGMGTGELFF

D: .
V: TRBV11-2
size: .
J: TRBJ2-7
DNA: TGTGCCAGCAGCTTAGGGTTAACAGGGCGCTACGAGCAGTACTTC
CDR3: CASSLGLTGRYEQYF

D: .
V: TRBV19
size: .
J: TRBJ1-1
DNA: TGTGCCAGTAGTATAGACCGATGGGGGGCAATTGAAGCTTTCTTT
CDR3: CASSIDRWGAIEAFF

D: .
V: TRBV5-1
size: .
J: TRBJ1-1
DNA: TGCGCCAGCAGCAGGGACCATAACACTGAAGCTTTCTTT
CDR3: CASSRDHNTEAFF

D: TRBD2
V: TRBV11-2
size: .
J: TRBJ2-7
DNA: TGTGCCAGCAGCATTGTCCTAGCGGTCAATCTTAAATACGAGCAGTACTTC
CDR3: CASSIVLAVNLKYEQYF

D: .
V: TRBV19
size: .
J: TRBJ2-2
DNA: TGTGCCAGTAGTATGCAGGCTGTGAACACCGGGGAGCTGTTTTTT
CDR3: CASSMQAVNTGELFF